Sequencing of this T cell receptor (beta chain) was carried out in a study of T cells after yellow fever vaccination. General study results and limits: Abundant clonotypes (contaminants from the bulk population) could be present in FACS-sorted repertoires. When the response was secondary, it was weaker but reached its peak faster, day 5 versus 15. At around 96% for CD4 and approximately 88% for CD8, most primary-vaccination clones showed up again after the booster.

It was through 5'RACE template switching that TCR cDNA was made, with a universal primer site and UMIs added. MiXCR, run by TCRdb on the 5' RACE reads, gives a single entry per CDR3 protein. The table shows around 300,000 distinct CDR3 sequences, with roughly 3.9% occurring only once. This clonotype has only a few counts. The antigen is unknown. Specimen: PBMCs, collected 5 days after the yellow fever booster vaccination. This TCR came from a man in his late teens or twenties who received the YFV17D yellow fever vaccine.

The CDR3 here is CASSFFQGLETQYF. CDR3 DNA: TGTGCCAGCAGCTTCTTTCAGGGGCTTGAGACCCAGTACTTC. V and J are TRBV5-8 and TRBJ2-5, with D tentatively TRBD1 (6 bases). Trimming removed 2 bases from V and 5 bases from J, with 13 bases in between. CDR3 size: 14 residues. Per the germline V gene, CDR1 is SGHTS and CDR2 is YDEGEE.